These T cell receptor beta chains were read from a single sample in a study of low-dose radiotherapy and immunotherapy resistance in tumors. MiXCR was run by TCRdb on the reads, yielding one entry per CDR3 protein. The sample lists under 40,000 distinct CDR3 sequences, 49% occurring once. Sequences were derived from PBMCs, sampled after low-dose radiotherapy plus immunotherapy. These receptors originate from a male donor with gallbladder cancer. The CDR3 runs from the conserved cysteine through the conserved F or W. The D gene is left open where the match is weak. Clone size is not always given. Where it is, it says once, few, many or a class for expanded clones.

TRBD2	many	TRBV7-9	TRBJ2-1	TGTGCCAGCAGCGGCCAGCGGGAGGGCTCCTACAATGAGCAGTTCTTC	CASSGQREGSYNEQFF
TRBD2	.	TRBV12-3/TRBV12-4	TRBJ2-2	TGTGCCAGCAGCAACACCGGGGGGGGGACCGGGGAGCTGTTTTTT	CASSNTGGGTGELFF
.	.	TRBV20-1	TRBJ2-7	TGCAGTGCTAGGATAGCCTACGAGCAGTACTTC	CSARIAYEQYF
.	many	TRBV18	TRBJ2-1	TGTGCCAGCTCACCACCGATGGGGCAGGGGACTAATGAGCAGTTCTTC	CASSPPMGQGTNEQFF
TRBD1	.	TRBV6-1	TRBJ2-3	TGTGCCAGCAGGCCCGGGACAGCTAGCACAGATACGCAGTATTTT	CASRPGTASTDTQYF
TRBD2	.	TRBV7-3	TRBJ2-1	TGTGCCAGCAGCTATAGCGGGGGCACCGCCTACAATGAGCAGTTCTTC	CASSYSGGTAYNEQFF
.	.	TRBV28	TRBJ2-7	TGTGCCAGCGAAAGGGGGGGATCCTACGAGCAGTACTTC	CASERGGSYEQYF
.	.	TRBV19	TRBJ2-7	TGTGCCAGTAGCGACAGCCCCAGCTCCTACGAGCAGTACTTC	CASSDSPSSYEQYF
TRBD1	.	TRBV12-3/TRBV12-4	TRBJ2-1	TGTGCCAGCGCCGGGACAGAAGACAATGAGCAGTTCTTC	CASAGTEDNEQFF
.	.	TRBV9	TRBJ2-3	TGTGCCAGCAGCGTCTTGGGGTCCCTTCAACCCCCAACTAGCACAGATACGCAGTATTTT	CASSVLGSLQPPTSTDTQYF
TRBD1	many	TRBV12-3/TRBV12-4	TRBJ1-5	TGTGCCAGCAGCCCCGGACAGGGCCAGGGCAATCAGCCCCAGCATTTT	CASSPGQGQGNQPQHF
TRBD1	.	TRBV28	TRBJ1-2	TGTGCCAGCAGTTCTCCCGGGACAGGGGTAGGGGTTTATGGCTACACCTTC	CASSSPGTGVGVYGYTF
.	medium-sized	TRBV11-2	TRBJ2-1	TGTGCCAGCAGCCTGGAGCGAACGTACAATGAGCAGTTCTTC	CASSLERTYNEQFF
TRBD1	many	TRBV7-2	TRBJ1-1	TGTGCCAGCAACAGGGGTGTCACTGAAGCTTTCTTT	CASNRGVTEAFF
.	medium-sized	TRBV19	TRBJ2-7	TGTGCCAGTAGTATATCTCCAGTCTACGAGCAGTACTTC	CASSISPVYEQYF
.	.	TRBV28	TRBJ1-2	TGTGCCAGCAGTTTAGCTGATAACTATGGCTACACCTTC	CASSLADNYGYTF
.	.	TRBV7-6	TRBJ2-6	TGTGCCAGCACCCGACAGGTAGGCCCCTATGGGGCCAACGTCCTGACTTTC	CASTRQVGPYGANVLTF
.	.	TRBV3-1	TRBJ2-1	TGTGCCAGCAGCCACAACTACAATGAGCAGTTCTTC	CASSHNYNEQFF
.	medium-sized	TRBV15	TRBJ2-7	TGTGCCACCAGGCAGGGGTTATCCTCCTACGAGCAGTACTTC	CATRQGLSSYEQYF
TRBD2	few	TRBV7-8	TRBJ2-3	TGTGCCAGCAGCTCCCAGCGGGGGCTAGCGGGGACCACTAGCACAGATACGCAGTATTTT	CASSSQRGLAGTTSTDTQYF
.	.	TRBV5-1	TRBJ2-2	TGCGCCAGCAGCCAAACCGGGACATCGAACACCGGGGAGCTGTTTTTT	CASSQTGTSNTGELFF
.	.	TRBV29-1	TRBJ1-4	.	CSVLGRVEGKLFFF
.	.	TRBV10-3	TRBJ2-7	TGTGCCATCAGGAACAGACATGATGGTCTCTACGAGCAGTACTTC	CAIRNRHDGLYEQYF
TRBD1	.	TRBV19	TRBJ1-1	TGTGCCAGTAGTAGTGGACAGGTTAACACTGAAGCTTTCTTT	CASSSGQVNTEAFF
.	.	TRBV21-1	TRBJ2-1	TGTGCCAGCGAACAGGGGGCCTATGAGCAGTTCTTC	CASEQGAYEQFF
TRBD2	.	TRBV6-6	TRBJ2-7	TGTGCCAGCAGTCCCGGGGGAGGGAGCTCCTACGAGCAGTACTTC	CASSPGGGSSYEQYF
TRBD2	many	TRBV29-1	TRBJ2-1	TGCAGCGTTGACGCTAGCGGGGGGGCAGGTGAGCAGTTCTTC	CSVDASGGAGEQFF
.	many	TRBV10-1	TRBJ2-3	TGCGCCAGCAGTGATCGGTCAGATACGCAGTATTTT	CASSDRSDTQYF
TRBD2	.	TRBV14	TRBJ2-7	TGTGCCAGCAGCCAAGGGGCGGGAGACTTCTACGAGCAGTACTTC	CASSQGAGDFYEQYF
.	.	TRBV6-8	TRBJ2-7	TGTGCCAGCAGACACTCACTAAGCTCCTACGAGCAGTACTTC	CASRHSLSSYEQYF
.	many	TRBV7-9	TRBJ1-6	TGTGCCAGCAGCGTAGGGACTTCTTCACCCCTCCACTTT	CASSVGTSSPLHF
.	.	TRBV6-2/TRBV6-3	TRBJ2-7	TGTGCCAGCAGTTACGATGGGGGGCCCTCCTACGAGCAGTACTTC	CASSYDGGPSYEQYF
.	.	TRBV12-3/TRBV12-4	TRBJ1-4	.	CASGEGGNEKLFFFF
.	.	TRBV20-1	TRBJ2-5	TGCAGTGCACACCGAGAGGGTCCCACTGGGTACTTC	CSAHREGPTGYF
.	many	TRBV7-9	TRBJ2-7	TGTGCCAGCAGCTCCATGGACGAGCAGTACTTC	CASSSMDEQYF
.	.	TRBV19	TRBJ1-1	TGTGCCAGTAGTATGACCCGAGCCACTGAAGCTTTCTTT	CASSMTRATEAFF
TRBD1	.	TRBV5-1	TRBJ2-7	TGCGCCAGCAGCCAGACAGGGGGCAGGGGCGAGCAGTACTTC	CASSQTGGRGEQYF
TRBD2	.	TRBV9	TRBJ2-2	TGTGCCAGCAGCGTAGCGGGGCTAGCGGGGGTTACCGGGGAGCTGTTTTTT	CASSVAGLAGVTGELFF
.	many	TRBV7-8	TRBJ2-7	TGTGCCAGCAGCTTAGTTTCGGGGTCCTACGAGCAGTACTTC	CASSLVSGSYEQYF
.	.	TRBV4-2	TRBJ2-7	TGTGCCAGCAGCCAAGAGGTGGGTACAGCTGGCGAGCAGTACTTC	CASSQEVGTAGEQYF
TRBD1	.	TRBV11-2	TRBJ2-3	TGTGCCAGCAGCTTAGATGGGACAGGGCCAGATACGCAGTATTTT	CASSLDGTGPDTQYF
.	.	TRBV5-4	TRBJ2-5	TGTGCCAGCAGCCCCAATCCCGGAGATGGGTCCCAGTACTTC	CASSPNPGDGSQYF
TRBD1	few	TRBV12-3/TRBV12-4	TRBJ1-5	TGTGCCAGCAGAACCGGGACAGTCTCTGGCAATCAGCCCCAGCATTTT	CASRTGTVSGNQPQHF
TRBD2	.	TRBV9	TRBJ2-7	TGTGCCAGCAGCGTAGTCTTGCGGGAGTTGTACGAGCAGTACTTC	CASSVVLRELYEQYF
.	medium-sized	TRBV10-3	TRBJ1-2	TGTGCCATCAGTGAGTCGGCAGGAATCTATGGCTACACCTTC	CAISESAGIYGYTF
.	.	TRBV19	TRBJ1-5	TGTGCCAGTAGTAGCGCCGGGAGCAATCAGCCCCAGCATTTT	CASSSAGSNQPQHF
.	once	TRBV28	TRBJ1-1	TGTGCCAGCAGCCCGGGACGGAGGAACACTGAAGCTTTCTTT	CASSPGRRNTEAFF
.	.	TRBV12-3/TRBV12-4	TRBJ2-5	TGTGCCAGCACCAAGGCCCATCGATCGGAGACCCAGTACTTC	CASTKAHRSETQYF
.	medium-sized	TRBV20-1	TRBJ1-2	TGCAGTGCTAGAGTAGGAAGTCCCGGAGGCTACACCTTC	CSARVGSPGGYTF
TRBD1	.	TRBV6-5	TRBJ1-1	TGTGCCAGCGTGAACAGGGGCGCAATACAAACTGAAGCTTTCTTT	CASVNRGAIQTEAFF
.	.	TRBV9	TRBJ2-1	TGTGCCAGCAGCGGTCACAGGGCGCTTTACAATGAGCAGTTCTTC	CASSGHRALYNEQFF
.	.	TRBV9	TRBJ1-6	TGTGCCAGCAGCGCGGCGAATAATTCACCCCTCCACTTT	CASSAANNSPLHF
.	few	TRBV29-1	TRBJ2-1	TGCAGCGTTGAAAGACAGACTTTGTACAATGAGCAGTTCTTC	CSVERQTLYNEQFF
.	few	TRBV5-1	TRBJ1-1	TGCGCCAGCAGCTCGGGACAAAACACTGAAGCTTTCTTT	CASSSGQNTEAFF
.	.	TRBV2	TRBJ2-7	TGTGCCAGCAGTGAAGGGGACTTTATCTACGAGCAGTACTTC	CASSEGDFIYEQYF
TRBD1	.	TRBV27	TRBJ1-1	TGTGCCAGCCCAAGGCCGGACAGGGTCACGAACACTGAAGCTTTCTTT	CASPRPDRVTNTEAFF
.	few	TRBV20-1	TRBJ2-3	TGCAGTGCTAGAGAGTCTACAACACCCACAGATACGCAGTATTTT	CSARESTTPTDTQYF
.	few	TRBV19	TRBJ2-1	TGTGCCAGTAGTATATACCCAGGGGGGGGCTCCTACAATGAGCAGTTCTTC	CASSIYPGGGSYNEQFF
TRBD2	.	TRBV14	TRBJ2-1	TGTGCCAGCAGCCAAGATACGCCGGGACTAGCGGGAACCAATGAGCAGTTCTTC	CASSQDTPGLAGTNEQFF